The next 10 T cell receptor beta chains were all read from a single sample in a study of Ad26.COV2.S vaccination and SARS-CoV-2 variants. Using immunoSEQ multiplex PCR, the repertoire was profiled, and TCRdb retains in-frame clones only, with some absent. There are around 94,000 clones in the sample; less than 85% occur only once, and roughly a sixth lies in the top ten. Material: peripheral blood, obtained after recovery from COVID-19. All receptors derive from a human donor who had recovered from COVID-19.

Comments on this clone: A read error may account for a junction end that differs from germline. The CDR3, as DNA: TGTGCCAGCAGCAGGACTAGCGGGGGGGTTGAGGACTTC. Residues: CASSRTSGGVEDF. The genes are TRBV11-2 and TRBJ2-7; 15 bases are a match to TRBD2. CDR3 size: 13 residues. The germline CDR1 and CDR2 sequences are SGHAT and FQNNGV.

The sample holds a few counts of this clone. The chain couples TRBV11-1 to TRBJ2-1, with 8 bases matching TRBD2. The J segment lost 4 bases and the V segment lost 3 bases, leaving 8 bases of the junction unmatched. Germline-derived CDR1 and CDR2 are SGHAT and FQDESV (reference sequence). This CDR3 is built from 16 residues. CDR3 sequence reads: CASSFYAGGSYNEQFF. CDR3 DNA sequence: TGTGCCAGCAGCTTCTATGCGGGGGGCTCGTACAATGAGCAGTTCTTC.

In DNA, the CDR3 is TGTGCCAGCAGCTTGGCAGGGGGGGACTACGAGCAGTACTTC. It codes for CASSLAGGDYEQYF. The V call is TRBV5-5, the J call TRBJ2-7; D tentatively reads TRBD1 or TRBD2 (7 bases each). Germline lookup yields CDR1 SGHKS and CDR2 YYEKEE (reference sequence). CDR3 length: 14 residues. V lost 0 bases and J lost 3, with 10 bases in between.

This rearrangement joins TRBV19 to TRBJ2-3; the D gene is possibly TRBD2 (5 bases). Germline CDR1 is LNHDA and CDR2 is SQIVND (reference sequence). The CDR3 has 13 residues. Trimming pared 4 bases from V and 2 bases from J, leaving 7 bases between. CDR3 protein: CASSTGFTDTQYF. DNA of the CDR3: TGTGCCAGTAGTACGGGGTTCACAGATACGCAGTATTTT. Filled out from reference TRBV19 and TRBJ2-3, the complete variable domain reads DGGITQSPKYLFRKEGQNVTLSCEQNLNHDAMYWYRQDPGQGLRLIYYSQIVNDFQKGDIAEGYSVSREKKESFPLTVTSAQKNPTAFYLCASSTGFTDTQYFGPGTRLTVL.

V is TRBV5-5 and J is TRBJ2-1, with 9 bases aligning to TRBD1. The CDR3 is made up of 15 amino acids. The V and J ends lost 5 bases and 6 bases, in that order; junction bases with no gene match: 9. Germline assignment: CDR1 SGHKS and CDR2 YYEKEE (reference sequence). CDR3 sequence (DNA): TGTGCCAGCAGATCCCCCGGGACAGGGAGCAATGAGCAGTTCTTC. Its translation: CASRSPGTGSNEQFF.

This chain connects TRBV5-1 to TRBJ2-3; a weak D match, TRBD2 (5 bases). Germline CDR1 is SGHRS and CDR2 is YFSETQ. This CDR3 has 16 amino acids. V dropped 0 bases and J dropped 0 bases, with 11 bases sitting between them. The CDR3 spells CASSLGSGVSTDTQYF. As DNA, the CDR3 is TGCGCCAGCAGCTTGGGGAGCGGAGTTAGCACAGATACGCAGTATTTT.

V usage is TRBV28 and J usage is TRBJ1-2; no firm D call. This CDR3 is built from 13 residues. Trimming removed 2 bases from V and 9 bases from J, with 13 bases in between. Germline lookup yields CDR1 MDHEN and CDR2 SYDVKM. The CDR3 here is CASSLPRTRRYTF. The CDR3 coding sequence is TGTGCCAGCAGTTTACCCCGTACGAGACGCTACACCTTC.

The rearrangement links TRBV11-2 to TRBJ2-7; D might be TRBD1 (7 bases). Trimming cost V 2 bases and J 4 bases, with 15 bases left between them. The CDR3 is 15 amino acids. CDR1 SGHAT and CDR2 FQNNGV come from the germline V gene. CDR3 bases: TGTGCCAGCAGCTTATTAGCAGGGGGGATGTACGAGCAGTACTTC. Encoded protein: CASSLLAGGMYEQYF.

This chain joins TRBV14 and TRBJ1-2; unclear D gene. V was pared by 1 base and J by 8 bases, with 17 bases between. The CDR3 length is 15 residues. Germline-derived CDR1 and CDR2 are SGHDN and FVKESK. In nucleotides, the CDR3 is TGTGCCAGCAGCCAAGTTTGGCCGCCCGTGTGGGGCTACACCTTC. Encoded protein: CASSQVWPPVWGYTF.

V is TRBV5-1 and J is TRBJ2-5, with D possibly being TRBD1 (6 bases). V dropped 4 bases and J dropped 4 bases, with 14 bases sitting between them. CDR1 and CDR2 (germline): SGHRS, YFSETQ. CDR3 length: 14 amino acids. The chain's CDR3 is CASSAPQGSETQYF. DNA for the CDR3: TGCGCCAGCAGCGCTCCCCAGGGGTCAGAGACCCAGTACTTC.